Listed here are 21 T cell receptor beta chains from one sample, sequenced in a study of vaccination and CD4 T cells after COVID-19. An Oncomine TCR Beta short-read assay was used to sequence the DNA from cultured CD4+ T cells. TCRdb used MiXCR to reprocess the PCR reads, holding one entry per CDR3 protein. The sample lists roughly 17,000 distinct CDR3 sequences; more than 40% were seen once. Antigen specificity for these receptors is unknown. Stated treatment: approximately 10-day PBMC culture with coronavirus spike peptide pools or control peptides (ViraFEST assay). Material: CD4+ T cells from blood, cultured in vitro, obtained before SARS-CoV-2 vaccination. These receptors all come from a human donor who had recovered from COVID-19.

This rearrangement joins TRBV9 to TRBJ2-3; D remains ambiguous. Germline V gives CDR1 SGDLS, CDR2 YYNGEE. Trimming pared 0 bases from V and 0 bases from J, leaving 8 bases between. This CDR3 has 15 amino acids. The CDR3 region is CASSVVGRSTDTQYF. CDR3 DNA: TGTGCCAGCAGCGTAGTGGGTAGGAGCACAGATACGCAGTATTTT.

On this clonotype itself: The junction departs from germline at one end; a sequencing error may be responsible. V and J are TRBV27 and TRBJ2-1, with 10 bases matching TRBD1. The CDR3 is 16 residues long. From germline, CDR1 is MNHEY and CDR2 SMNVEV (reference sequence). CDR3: CASSTGTGVTYNQQFF. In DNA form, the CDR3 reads TGTGCCAGCAGTACAGGGACAGGGGTTACCTACAATCAGCAGTTCTTC.

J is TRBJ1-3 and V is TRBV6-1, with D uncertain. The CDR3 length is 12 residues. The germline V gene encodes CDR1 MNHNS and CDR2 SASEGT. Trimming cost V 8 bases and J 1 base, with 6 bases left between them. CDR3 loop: CASQRSGNTIYF. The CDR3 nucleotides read TGTGCCAGCCAAAGGTCTGGAAACACCATATATTTT.

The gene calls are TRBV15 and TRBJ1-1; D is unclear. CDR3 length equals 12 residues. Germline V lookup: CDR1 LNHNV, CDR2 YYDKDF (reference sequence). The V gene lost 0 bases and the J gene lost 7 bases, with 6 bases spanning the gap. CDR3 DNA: TGTGCCACCAGCAGAGAGGGGAATGAAGCTTTCTTT. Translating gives CATSREGNEAFF. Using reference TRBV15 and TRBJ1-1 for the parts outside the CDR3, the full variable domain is DAMVIQNPRYQVTQFGKPVTLSCSQTLNHNVMYWYQQKSSQAPKLLFHYYDKDFNNEADTPDNFQSRRPNTSFCFLDIRSPGLGDTAMYLCATSREGNEAFFGQGTRLTVV.

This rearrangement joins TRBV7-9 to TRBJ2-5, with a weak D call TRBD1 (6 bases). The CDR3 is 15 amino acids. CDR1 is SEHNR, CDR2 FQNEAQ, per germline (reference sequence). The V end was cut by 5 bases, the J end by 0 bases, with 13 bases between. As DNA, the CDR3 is TGTGCCAGCAGCCACACAAGGGACAACCAAGAGACCCAGTACTTC. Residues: CASSHTRDNQETQYF.

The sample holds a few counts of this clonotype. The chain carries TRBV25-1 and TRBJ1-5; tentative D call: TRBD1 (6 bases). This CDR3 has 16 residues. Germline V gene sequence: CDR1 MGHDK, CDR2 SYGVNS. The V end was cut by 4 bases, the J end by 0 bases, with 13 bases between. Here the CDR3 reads CASSAEDSHSNQPQHF. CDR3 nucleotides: TGTGCCAGCAGTGCAGAGGACAGTCATAGCAATCAGCCCCAGCATTTT. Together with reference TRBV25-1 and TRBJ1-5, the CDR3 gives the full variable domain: EADIYQTPRYLVIGTGKKITLECSQTMGHDKMYWYQQDPGMELHLIHYSYGVNSTEKGDLSSESTVSRIRTEHFPLTLESARPSHTSQYLCASSAEDSHSNQPQHFGDGTRLSIL.

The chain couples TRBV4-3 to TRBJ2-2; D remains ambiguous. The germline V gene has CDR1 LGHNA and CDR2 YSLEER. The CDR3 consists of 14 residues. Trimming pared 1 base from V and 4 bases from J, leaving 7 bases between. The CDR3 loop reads CASSQVKGTGELFF. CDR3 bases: TGCGCCAGCAGCCAAGTAAAGGGCACCGGGGAGCTGTTTTTT.

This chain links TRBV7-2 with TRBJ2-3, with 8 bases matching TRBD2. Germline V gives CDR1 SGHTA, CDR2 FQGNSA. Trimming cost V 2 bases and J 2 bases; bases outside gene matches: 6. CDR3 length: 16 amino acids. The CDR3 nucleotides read TGTGCCAGCAGCTTACTAACTAGCGGACTCACAGATACGCAGTATTTT. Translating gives CASSLLTSGLTDTQYF.

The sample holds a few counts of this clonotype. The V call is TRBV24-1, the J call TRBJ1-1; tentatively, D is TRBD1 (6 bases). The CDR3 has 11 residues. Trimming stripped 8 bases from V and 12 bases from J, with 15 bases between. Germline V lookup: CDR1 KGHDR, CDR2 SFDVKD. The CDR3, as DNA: TGTGCCACCAAGGGGGGAGAGGCGACTTTCTTT. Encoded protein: CATKGGEATFF.

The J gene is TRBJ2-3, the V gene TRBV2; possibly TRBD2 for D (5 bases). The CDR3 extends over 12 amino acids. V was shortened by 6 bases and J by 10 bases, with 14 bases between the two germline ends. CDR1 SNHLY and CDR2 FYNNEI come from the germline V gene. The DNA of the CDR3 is TGTGCCAGCAGGCCCGACTATGCGCCGCAGTATTTT. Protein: CASRPDYAPQYF.

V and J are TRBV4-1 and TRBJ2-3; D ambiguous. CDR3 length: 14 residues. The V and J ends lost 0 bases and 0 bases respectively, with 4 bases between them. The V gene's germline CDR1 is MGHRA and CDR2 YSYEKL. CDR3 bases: TGCGCCAGCAGCCAAGACGGTAGCACAGATACGCAGTATTTT. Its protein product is CASSQDGSTDTQYF.

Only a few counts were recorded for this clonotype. The CDR3 DNA follows: TGTGCCAGCAGTGAAGATGGGGGTAATCAGCCCCAGCATTTT. It encodes CASSEDGGNQPQHF. The chain combines TRBV2 with TRBJ1-5; the D gene is possibly TRBD1 (5 bases). V dropped 1 base and J dropped 4 bases, with 8 bases sitting between them. The CDR3 covers 14 residues. Per the germline V gene, CDR1 is SNHLY and CDR2 is FYNNEI. Full variable domain (rest looked up from reference TRBV2 and TRBJ1-5): EPEVTQTPSHQVTQMGQEVILRCVPISNHLYFYWYRQILGQKVEFLVSFYNNEISEKSEIFDDQFSVERPDGSNFTLKIRSTKLEDSAMYFCASSEDGGNQPQHFGDGTRLSIL.

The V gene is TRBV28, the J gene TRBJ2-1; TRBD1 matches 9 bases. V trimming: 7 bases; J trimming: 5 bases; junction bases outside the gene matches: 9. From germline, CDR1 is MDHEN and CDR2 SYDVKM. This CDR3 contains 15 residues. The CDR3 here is CASIGGDRDHNEQFF. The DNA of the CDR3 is TGTGCCAGCATCGGCGGGGACAGGGACCACAATGAGCAGTTCTTC. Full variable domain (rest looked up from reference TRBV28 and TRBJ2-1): DVKVTQSSRYLVKRTGEKVFLECVQDMDHENMFWYRQDPGLGLRLIYFSYDVKMKEKGDIPEGYSVSREKKERFSLILESASTNQTSMYLCASIGGDRDHNEQFFGPGTRLTVL.

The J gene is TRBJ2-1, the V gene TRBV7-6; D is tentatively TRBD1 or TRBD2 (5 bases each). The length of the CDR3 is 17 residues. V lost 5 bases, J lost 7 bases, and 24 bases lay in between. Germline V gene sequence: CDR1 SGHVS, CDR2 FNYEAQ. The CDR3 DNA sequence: TGTGCCAGCAGCGGGGTTCCCCGGGGCCGGAAGGGTAATGAGCAGTTCTTC. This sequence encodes CASSGVPRGRKGNEQFF.

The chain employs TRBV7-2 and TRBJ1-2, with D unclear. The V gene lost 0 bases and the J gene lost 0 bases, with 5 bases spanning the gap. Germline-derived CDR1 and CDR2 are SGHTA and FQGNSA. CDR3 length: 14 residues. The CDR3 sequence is CASSLAPANYGYTF. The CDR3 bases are TGTGCCAGCAGCTTAGCGCCAGCTAACTATGGCTACACCTTC.

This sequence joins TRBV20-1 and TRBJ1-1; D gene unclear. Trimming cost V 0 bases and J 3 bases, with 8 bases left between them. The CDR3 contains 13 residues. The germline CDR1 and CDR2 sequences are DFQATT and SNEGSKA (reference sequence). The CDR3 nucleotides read TGCAGTGCTAGAGATCAGCCCTACACTGAAGCTTTCTTT. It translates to CSARDQPYTEAFF.

CDR3 region: CASISGQGDSEAFF. CDR3 coding DNA: TGTGCCAGTATTTCGGGGCAGGGGGACTCAGAAGCTTTCTTT. The rearrangement links TRBV19 to TRBJ1-1; 7 nucleotides line up with TRBD1. CDR3 length: 14 residues. The junction had 13 bases not matched to a gene; V was cut back by 7 bases and J by 8 bases. Germline-derived CDR1 and CDR2 are LNHDA and SQIVND (reference sequence).

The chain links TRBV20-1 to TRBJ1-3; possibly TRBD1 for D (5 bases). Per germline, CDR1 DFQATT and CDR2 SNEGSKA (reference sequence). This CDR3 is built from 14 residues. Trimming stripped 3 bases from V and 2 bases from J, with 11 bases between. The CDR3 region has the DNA TGCAGTGCTAGCCAGGGAGTAACTGGAAACACCATATATTTT. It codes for CSASQGVTGNTIYF.

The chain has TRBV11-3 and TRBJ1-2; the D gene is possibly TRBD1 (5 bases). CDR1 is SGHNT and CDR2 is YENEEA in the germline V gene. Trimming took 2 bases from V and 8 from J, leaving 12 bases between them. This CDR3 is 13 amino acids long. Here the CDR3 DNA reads TGTGCCAGCAGCTTATGGGACGGCGAGGGCTACACCTTC. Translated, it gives CASSLWDGEGYTF.

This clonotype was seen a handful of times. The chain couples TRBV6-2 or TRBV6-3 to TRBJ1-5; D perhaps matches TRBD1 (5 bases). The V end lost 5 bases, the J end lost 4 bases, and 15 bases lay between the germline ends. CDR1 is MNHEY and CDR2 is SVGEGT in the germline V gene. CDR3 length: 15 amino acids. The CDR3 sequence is CASSPPGGFNQPQHF. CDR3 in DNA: TGTGCCAGCAGTCCCCCCGGGGGGTTTAATCAGCCCCAGCATTTT.

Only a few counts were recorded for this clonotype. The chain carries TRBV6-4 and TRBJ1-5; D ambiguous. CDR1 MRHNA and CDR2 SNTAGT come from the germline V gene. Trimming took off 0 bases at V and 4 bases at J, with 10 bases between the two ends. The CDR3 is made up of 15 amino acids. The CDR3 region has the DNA TGTGCCAGCAGTGACTCACATCCGCTGAATCAGCCCCAGCATTTT. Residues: CASSDSHPLNQPQHF.